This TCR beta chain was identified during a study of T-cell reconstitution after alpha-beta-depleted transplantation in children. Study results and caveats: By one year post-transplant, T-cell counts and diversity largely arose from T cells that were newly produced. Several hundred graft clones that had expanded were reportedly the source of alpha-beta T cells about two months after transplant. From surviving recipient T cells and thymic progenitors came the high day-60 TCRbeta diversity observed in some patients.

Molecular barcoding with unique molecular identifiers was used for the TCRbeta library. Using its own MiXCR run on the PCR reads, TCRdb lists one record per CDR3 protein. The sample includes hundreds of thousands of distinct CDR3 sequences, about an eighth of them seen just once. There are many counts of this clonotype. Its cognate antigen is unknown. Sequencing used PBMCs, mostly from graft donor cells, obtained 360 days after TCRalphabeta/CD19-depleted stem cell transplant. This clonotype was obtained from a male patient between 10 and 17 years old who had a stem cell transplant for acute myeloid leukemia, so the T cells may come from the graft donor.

CDR3 nucleotide sequence: TGCAGTGCCCACAGGGGACTAGCGGGATTCTACGAGCAGTACTTC. This codes for CSAHRGLAGFYEQYF. The chain uses TRBV20-1 and TRBJ2-7, with 13 nucleotides matching TRBD2. The CDR3 is 15 amino acids. V gave up 6 bases and J gave up 3 bases; unmatched junction bases: 8. CDR1 is DFQATT and CDR2 is SNEGSKA in the germline V gene (reference sequence).